These 5 T cell receptor beta chains were all obtained from the same sample, sequenced in a study of blood T cell repertoires in COVID-19. Assay used: immunoSEQ multiplex PCR; TCRdb lists only in-frame clones, some missing. The profile shows 120,000 to 150,000 clones, 85% to 90% of them singletons. The specimen sequenced was peripheral blood. Receptor source: a man aged 45 to 65 who had recovered from COVID-19.

This chain joins TRBV13 and TRBJ1-6, with 7 bases lining up with TRBD1. The CDR3 contains 17 residues. Germline V gene lookup returns CDR1 PRHDT and CDR2 FYEKMQ (reference sequence). Losses at the gene ends were 5 bases for V and 4 bases for J; bases not matched to a gene: 11. For the CDR3, the DNA is TGTGCCAGCAGCGAAAGACAGGGTGGGGTATATAATTCACCCCTCCACTTT. Its protein product is CASSERQGGVYNSPLHF.

V gene TRBV18 combines with J gene TRBJ2-3; 12 nucleotides match TRBD2. The CDR3 loop spans 16 amino acids. Germline V lookup: CDR1 KGHSH, CDR2 LQKENI. Unmatched junction bases numbered 2, after V lost 4 bases and J lost 0 bases. The CDR3 loop reads CASSRLAGASTDTQYF. The CDR3 region has the DNA TGTGCCAGCTCACGACTAGCGGGGGCTAGCACAGATACGCAGTATTTT.

V and J are TRBV4-1 and TRBJ2-1; possibly TRBD1 for D (6 bases). Germline-derived CDR1 and CDR2 are MGHRA and YSYEKL. The V end lost 3 bases, the J end lost 1 base, and 10 bases lay between the germline ends. There are 15 residues in the CDR3. The CDR3 reads CASSHWTESYNEQFF. The CDR3 region has the DNA TGCGCCAGCAGCCATTGGACAGAGTCCTACAATGAGCAGTTCTTC.

V and J are TRBV9 and TRBJ1-1; a possible D gene is TRBD1 (5 bases). The V end was cut by 2 bases, the J end by 5 bases, with 13 bases between. Germline assignment: CDR1 SGDLS and CDR2 YYNGEE. The CDR3 is 14 residues long. In DNA, the CDR3 is TGTGCCAGCAGCGTCGGGGGTATTAGGACTGAAGCTTTCTTT. This translates into CASSVGGIRTEAFF.

The genes are TRBV14 and TRBJ1-1; the match to TRBD1 covers 9 bases. This CDR3 has 16 amino acids. Per the germline V gene, CDR1 is SGHDN and CDR2 is FVKESK. Unmatched junction bases numbered 11, after V lost 3 bases and J lost 6 bases. In DNA form, the CDR3 reads TGTGCCAGCAGCCAGCGGTCGGGACAGGGAGGAGCTGAAGCTTTCTTT. Translated: CASSQRSGQGGAEAFF.